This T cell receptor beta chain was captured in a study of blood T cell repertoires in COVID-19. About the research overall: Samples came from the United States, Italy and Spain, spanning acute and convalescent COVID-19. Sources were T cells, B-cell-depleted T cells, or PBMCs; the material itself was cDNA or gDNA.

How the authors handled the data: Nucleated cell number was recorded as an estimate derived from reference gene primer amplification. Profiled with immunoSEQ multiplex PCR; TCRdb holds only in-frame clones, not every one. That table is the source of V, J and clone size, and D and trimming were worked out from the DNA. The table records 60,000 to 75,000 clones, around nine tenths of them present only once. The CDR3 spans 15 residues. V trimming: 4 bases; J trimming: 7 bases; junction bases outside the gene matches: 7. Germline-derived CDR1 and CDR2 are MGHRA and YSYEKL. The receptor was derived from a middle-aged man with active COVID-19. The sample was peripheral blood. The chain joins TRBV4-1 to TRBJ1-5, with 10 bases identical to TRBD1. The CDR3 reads CASSRTGTGDQPQHF. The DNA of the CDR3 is TGCGCCAGCAGCCGCACCGGGACAGGGGACCAGCCCCAGCATTTT.